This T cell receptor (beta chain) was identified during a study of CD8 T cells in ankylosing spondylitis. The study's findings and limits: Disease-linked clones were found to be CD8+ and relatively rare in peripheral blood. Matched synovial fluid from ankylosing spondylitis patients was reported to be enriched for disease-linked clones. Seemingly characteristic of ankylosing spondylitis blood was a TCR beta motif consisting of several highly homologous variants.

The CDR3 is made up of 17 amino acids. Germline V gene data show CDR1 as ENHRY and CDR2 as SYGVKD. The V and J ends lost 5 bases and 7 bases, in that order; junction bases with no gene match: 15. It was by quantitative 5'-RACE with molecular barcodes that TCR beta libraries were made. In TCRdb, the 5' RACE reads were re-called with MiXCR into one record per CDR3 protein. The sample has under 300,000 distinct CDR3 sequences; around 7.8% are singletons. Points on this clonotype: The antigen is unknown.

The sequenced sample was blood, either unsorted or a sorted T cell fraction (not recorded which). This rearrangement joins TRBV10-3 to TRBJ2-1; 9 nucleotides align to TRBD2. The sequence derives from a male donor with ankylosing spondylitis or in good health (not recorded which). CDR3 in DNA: TGTGCCATCAGTAAGGACCGACTAGCGGATTCCTCAAATGAGCAGTTCTTC. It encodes CAISKDRLADSSNEQFF.